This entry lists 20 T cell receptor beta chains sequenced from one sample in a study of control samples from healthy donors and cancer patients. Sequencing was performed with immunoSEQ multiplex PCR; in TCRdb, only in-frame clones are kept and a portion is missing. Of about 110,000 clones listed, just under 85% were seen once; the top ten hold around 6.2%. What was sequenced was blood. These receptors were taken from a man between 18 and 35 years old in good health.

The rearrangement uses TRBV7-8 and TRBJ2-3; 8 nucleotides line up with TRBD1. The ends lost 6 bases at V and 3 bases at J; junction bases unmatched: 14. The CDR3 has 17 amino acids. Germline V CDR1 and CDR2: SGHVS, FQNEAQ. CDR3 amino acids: CASRFGRTGQGTDTQYF. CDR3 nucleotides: TGTGCCAGCAGATTCGGACGGACAGGGCAGGGGACAGATACGCAGTATTTT.

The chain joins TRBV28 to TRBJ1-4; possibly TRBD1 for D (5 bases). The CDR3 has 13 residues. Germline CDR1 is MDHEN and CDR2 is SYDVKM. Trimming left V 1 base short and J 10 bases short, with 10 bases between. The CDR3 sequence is CASSLSQGGKLFF. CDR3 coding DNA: TGTGCCAGCAGTTTATCTCAGGGCGGAAAACTGTTTTTT.

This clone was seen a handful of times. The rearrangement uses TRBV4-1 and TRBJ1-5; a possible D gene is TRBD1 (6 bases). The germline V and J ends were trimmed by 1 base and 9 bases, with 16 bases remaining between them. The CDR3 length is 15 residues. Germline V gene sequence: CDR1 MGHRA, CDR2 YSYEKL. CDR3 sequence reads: CASSQAGTRDPPQHF. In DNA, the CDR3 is TGCGCCAGCAGCCAAGCCGGGACACGAGACCCGCCCCAGCATTTT.

CDR3 nucleotide sequence: TGCGCCAGCAGCCAACCAGGGTCAGCCTACGAGCAGTACTTC. This codes for CASSQPGSAYEQYF. The V call is TRBV4-1, the J call TRBJ2-7, with a tentative D call TRBD1 (5 bases). V lost 2 bases, J lost 2 bases, and 10 bases lay in between. The CDR3 loop spans 14 amino acids. Germline V lookup: CDR1 MGHRA, CDR2 YSYEKL.

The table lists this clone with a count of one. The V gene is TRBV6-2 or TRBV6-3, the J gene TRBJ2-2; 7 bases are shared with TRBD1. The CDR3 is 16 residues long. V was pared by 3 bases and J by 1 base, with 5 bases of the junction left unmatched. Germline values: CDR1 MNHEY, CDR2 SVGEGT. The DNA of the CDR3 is TGTGCCAGCAGTTATATTCGGACAGGGAACACCGGGGAGCTGTTTTTT. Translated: CASSYIRTGNTGELFF.

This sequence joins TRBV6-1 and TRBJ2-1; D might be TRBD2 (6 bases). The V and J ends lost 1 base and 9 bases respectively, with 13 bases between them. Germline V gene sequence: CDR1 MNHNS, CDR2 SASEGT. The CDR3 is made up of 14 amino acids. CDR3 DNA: TGTGCCAGCAGTGAAGTAGGGGACTCCATTGAGCAGTTCTTC. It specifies CASSEVGDSIEQFF.

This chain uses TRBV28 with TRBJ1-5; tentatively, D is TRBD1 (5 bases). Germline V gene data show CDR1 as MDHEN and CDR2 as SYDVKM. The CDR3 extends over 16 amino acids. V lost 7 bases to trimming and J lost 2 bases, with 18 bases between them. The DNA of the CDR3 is TGTGCCAGCAACCCCCTCGGGGGTTTCGGCAATCAGCCCCAGCATTTT. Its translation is CASNPLGGFGNQPQHF.

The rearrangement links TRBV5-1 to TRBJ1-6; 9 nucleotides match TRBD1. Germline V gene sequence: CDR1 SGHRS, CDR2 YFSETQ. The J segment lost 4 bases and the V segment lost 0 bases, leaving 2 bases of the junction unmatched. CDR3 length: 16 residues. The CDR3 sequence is CASSLEGQGYNSPLHF. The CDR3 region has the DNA TGCGCCAGCAGCTTGGAGGGACAGGGTTATAATTCACCCCTCCACTTT.

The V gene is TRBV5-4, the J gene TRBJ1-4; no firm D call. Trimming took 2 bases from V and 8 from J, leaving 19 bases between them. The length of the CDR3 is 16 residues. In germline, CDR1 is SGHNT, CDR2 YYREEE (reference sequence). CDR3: CASSLVPGGLVEKLFF. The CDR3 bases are TGTGCCAGCAGCTTAGTTCCGGGAGGGTTGGTAGAAAAACTGTTTTTT.

DNA of the CDR3: TGTGCCAGCTCACCCGGGACAGGGAACACCGGGGAGCTGTTTTTT. The encoded protein is CASSPGTGNTGELFF. This rearrangement joins TRBV18 to TRBJ2-2; 8 bases match TRBD1. CDR3 length equals 15 residues. Germline CDR1 KGHSH, CDR2 LQKENI. The V segment lost 3 bases and the J segment 1 base; nucleotides outside the gene matches: 1.

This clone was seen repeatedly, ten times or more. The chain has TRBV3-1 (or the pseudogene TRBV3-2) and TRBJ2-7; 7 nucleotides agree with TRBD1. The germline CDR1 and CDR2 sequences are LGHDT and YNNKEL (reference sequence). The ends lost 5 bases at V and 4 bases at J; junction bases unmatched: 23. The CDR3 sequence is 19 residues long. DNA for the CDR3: TGTGCCAGCAGCTCAGCAGATCTGACCGTCGGGACAGAACTGTACGAGCAGTACTTC. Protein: CASSSADLTVGTELYEQYF.

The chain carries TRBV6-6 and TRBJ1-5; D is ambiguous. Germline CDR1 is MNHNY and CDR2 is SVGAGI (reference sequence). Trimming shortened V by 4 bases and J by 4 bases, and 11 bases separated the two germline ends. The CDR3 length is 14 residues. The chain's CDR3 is CASSFTEWNQPQHF. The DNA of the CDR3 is TGTGCCAGCAGTTTTACAGAATGGAATCAGCCCCAGCATTTT.

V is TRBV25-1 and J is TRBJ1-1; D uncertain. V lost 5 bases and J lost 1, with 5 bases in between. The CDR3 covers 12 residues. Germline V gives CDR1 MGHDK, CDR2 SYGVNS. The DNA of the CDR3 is TGTGCCAGCAGTTTTAGGAACACTGAAGCTTTCTTT. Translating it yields CASSFRNTEAFF.

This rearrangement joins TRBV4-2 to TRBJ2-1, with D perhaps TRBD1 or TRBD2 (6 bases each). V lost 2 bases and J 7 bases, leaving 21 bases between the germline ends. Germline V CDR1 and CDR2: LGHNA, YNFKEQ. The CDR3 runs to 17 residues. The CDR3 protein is CASSQILRGQGGNEQFF. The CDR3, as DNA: TGTGCCAGCAGCCAAATACTTCGTGGGCAAGGGGGGAATGAGCAGTTCTTC.

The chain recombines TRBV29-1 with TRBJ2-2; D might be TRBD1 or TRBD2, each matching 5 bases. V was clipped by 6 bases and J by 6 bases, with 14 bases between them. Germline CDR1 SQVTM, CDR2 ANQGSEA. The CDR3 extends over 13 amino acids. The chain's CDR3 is CSVGQGPPGELFF. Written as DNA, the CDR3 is TGCAGCGTCGGCCAGGGACCCCCCGGGGAGCTGTTTTTT.

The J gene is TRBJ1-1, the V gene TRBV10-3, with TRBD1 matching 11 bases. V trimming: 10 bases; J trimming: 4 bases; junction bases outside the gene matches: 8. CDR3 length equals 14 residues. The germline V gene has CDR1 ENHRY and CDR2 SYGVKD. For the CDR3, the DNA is TGTGCCACACGGGGACAGGGGGATGTCACTGAAGCTTTCTTT. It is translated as CATRGQGDVTEAFF.

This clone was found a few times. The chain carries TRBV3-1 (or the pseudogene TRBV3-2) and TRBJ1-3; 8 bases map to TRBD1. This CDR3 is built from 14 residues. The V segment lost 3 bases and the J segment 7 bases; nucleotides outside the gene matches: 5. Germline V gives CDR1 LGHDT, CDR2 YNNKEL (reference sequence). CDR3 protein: CASSQGRTGNTIYF. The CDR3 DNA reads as TGTGCCAGCAGCCAGGGAAGGACAGGGAACACCATATATTTT.

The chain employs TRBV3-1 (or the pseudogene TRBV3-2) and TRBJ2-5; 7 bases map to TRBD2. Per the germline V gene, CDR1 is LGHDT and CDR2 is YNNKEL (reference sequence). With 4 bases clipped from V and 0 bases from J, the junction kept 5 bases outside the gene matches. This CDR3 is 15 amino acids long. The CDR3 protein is CASSRAAGNQETQYF. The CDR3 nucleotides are TGTGCCAGCAGCCGCGCAGCGGGGAACCAAGAGACCCAGTACTTC.

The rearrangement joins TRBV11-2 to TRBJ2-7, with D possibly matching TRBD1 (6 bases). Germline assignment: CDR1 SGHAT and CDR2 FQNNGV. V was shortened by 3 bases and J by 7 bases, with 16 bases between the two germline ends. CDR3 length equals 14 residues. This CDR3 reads CASSLSRGVGEQYF. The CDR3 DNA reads TGTGCCAGCAGCTTGAGCAGGGGAGTCGGGGAGCAGTACTTC.

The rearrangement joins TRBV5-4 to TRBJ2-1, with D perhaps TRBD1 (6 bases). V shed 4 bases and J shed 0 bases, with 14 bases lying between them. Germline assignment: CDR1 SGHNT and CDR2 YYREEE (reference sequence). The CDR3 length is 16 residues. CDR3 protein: CASSPSQGNSYNEQFF. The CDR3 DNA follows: TGTGCCAGCAGCCCTAGCCAGGGGAACTCCTACAATGAGCAGTTCTTC.